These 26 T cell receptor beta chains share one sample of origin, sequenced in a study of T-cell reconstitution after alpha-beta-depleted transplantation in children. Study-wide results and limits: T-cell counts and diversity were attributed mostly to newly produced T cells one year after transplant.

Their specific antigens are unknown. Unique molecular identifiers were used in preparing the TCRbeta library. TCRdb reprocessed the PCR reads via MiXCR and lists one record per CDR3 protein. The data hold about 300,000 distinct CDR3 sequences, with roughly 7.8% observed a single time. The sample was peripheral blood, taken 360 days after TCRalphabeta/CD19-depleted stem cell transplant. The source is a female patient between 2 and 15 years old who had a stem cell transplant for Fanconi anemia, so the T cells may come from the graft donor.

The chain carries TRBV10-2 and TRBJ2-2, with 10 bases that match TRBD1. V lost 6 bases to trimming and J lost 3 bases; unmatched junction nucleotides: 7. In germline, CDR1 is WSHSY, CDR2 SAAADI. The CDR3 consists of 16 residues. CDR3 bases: TGCGCCAGCAGCGAGCGGACAGGGGGTCACACCGGGGAGCTGTTTTTT. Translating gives CASSERTGGHTGELFF.

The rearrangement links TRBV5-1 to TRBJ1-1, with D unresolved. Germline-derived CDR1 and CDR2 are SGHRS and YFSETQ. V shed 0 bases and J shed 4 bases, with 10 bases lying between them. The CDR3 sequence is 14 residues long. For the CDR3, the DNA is TGCGCCAGCAGCTTGGTAGGGTTTAGCACTGAAGCTTTCTTT. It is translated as CASSLVGFSTEAFF.

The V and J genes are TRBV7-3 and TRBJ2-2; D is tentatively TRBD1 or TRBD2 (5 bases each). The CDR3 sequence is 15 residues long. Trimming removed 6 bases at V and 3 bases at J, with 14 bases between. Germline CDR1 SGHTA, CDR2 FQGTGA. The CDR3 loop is CASRQEAGYTGELFF. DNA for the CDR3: TGTGCCAGCAGACAGGAGGCTGGGTACACCGGGGAGCTGTTTTTT.

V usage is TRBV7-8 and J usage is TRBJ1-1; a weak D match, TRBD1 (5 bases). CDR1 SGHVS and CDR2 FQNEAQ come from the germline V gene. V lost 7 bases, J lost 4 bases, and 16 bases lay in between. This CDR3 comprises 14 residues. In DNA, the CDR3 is TGTGCCAGCAACCCCGGGACGGTACTCACTGAAGCTTTCTTT. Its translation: CASNPGTVLTEAFF. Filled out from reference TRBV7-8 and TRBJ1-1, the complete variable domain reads GAGVSQSPRYKVAKRGQDVALRCDPISGHVSLFWYQQALGQGPEFLTYFQNEAQLDKSGLPSDRFFAERPEGSVSTLKIQRTQQEDSAVYLCASNPGTVLTEAFFGQGTRLTVV.

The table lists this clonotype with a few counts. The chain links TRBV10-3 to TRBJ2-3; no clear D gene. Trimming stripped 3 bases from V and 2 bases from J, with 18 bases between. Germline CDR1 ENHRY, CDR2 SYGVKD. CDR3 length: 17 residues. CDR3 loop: CAISDPERGGDTDTQYF. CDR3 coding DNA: TGTGCCATCAGTGACCCGGAACGTGGCGGAGACACAGATACGCAGTATTTT.

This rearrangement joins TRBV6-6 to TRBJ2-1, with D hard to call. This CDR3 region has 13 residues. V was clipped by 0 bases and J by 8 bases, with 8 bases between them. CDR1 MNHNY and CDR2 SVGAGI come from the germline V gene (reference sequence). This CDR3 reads CASSYSTVDEQFF. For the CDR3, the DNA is TGTGCCAGCAGTTACTCGACGGTGGATGAGCAGTTCTTC.

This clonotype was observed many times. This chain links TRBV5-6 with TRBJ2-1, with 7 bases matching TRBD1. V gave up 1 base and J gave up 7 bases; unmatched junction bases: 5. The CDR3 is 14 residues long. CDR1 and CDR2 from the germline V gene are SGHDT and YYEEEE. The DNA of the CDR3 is TGTGCCAGCAGCTTGACGGACAGGTGGAATGAGCAGTTCTTC. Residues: CASSLTDRWNEQFF.

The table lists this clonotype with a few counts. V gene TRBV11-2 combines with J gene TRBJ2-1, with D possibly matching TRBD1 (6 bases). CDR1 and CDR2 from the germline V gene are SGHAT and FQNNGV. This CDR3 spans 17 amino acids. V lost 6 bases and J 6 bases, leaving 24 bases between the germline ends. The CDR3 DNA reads TGTGCCAGCAGACCGATCCAGGGGCCTCTAGGGCGCAATGAGCAGTTCTTC. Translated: CASRPIQGPLGRNEQFF. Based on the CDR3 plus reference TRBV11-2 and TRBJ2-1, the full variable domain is EAGVAQSPRYKIIEKRQSVAFWCNPISGHATLYWYQQILGQGPKLLIQFQNNGVVDDSQLPKDRFSAERLKGVDSTLKIQPAKLEDSAVYLCASRPIQGPLGRNEQFFGPGTRLTVL.

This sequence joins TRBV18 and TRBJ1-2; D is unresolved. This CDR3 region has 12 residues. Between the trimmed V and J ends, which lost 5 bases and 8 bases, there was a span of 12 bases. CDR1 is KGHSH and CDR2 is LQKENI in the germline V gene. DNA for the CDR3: TGTGCCAGCTCAAGGGAGAGGAGGGGCTACACCTTC. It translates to CASSRERRGYTF. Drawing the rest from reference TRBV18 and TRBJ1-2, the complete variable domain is NAGVMQNPRHLVRRRGQEARLRCSPMKGHSHVYWYRQLPEEGLKFMVYLQKENIIDESGMPKERFSAEFPKEGPSILRIQQVVRGDSAAYFCASSRERRGYTFGSGTRLTVV.

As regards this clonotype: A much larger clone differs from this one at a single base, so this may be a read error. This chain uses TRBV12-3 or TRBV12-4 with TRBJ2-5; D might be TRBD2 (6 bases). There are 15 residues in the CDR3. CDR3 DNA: TGTGCCGGCAGTTTAGGTGGGCCAGGGAGGGAGACCCAGTACTTC. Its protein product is CAGSLGGPGRETQYF.

The CDR3, as DNA: TGTGCCAGCAGCTTAGTGGCCAGACGGAGGCTTAATGAAAAACTGTTTTTT. This codes for CASSLVARRRLNEKLFF. The chain carries TRBV7-9 and TRBJ1-4; D gene unclear. Germline V gene data show CDR1 as SEHNR and CDR2 as FQNEAQ (reference sequence). V lost 1 base and J lost 4, with 16 bases in between. The CDR3 totals 17 residues.

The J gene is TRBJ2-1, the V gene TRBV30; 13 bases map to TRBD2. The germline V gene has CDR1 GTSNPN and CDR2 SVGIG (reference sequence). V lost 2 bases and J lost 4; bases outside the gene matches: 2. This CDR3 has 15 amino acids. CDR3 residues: CAWSPGLAGYNEQFF. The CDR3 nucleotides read TGTGCCTGGAGTCCGGGACTAGCGGGGTACAATGAGCAGTTCTTC. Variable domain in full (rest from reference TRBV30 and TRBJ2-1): SQTIHQWPATLVQPVGSPLSLECTVEGTSNPNLYWYRQAAGRGLQLLFYSVGIGQISSEVPQNLSASRPQDRQFILSSKKLLLSDSGFYLCAWSPGLAGYNEQFFGPGTRLTVL.

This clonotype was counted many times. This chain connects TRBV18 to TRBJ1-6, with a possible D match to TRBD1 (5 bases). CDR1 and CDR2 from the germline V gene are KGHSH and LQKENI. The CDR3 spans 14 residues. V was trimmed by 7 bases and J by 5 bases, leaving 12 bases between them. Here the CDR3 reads CASCDSLDNSPLHF. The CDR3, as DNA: TGTGCCAGCTGCGACAGCCTTGATAATTCACCCCTCCACTTT.

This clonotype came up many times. The DNA of the CDR3 is TGCGCCAGCAGCTTGGGACTAGCGGGAGGATATGGCGAGCAGTACTTC. Protein product: CASSLGLAGGYGEQYF. This rearrangement joins TRBV5-1 to TRBJ2-7; the match to TRBD2 covers 13 bases. Germline CDR1 is SGHRS and CDR2 is YFSETQ. The CDR3 is 16 amino acids. The V and J ends lost 0 bases and 6 bases, in that order; junction bases with no gene match: 6.

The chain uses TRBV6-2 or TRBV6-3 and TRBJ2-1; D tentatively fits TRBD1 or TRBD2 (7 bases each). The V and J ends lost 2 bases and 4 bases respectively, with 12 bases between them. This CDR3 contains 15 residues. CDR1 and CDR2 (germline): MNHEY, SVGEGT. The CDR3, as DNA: TGTGCCAGCAGTTACAACAGGGGAGGGTACAATGAGCAGTTCTTC. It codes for CASSYNRGGYNEQFF.

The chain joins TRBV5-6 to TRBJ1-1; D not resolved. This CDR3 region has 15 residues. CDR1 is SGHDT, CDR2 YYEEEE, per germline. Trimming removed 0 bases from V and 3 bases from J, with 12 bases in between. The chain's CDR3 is CASSLDWASDTEAFF. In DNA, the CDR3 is TGTGCCAGCAGCTTGGATTGGGCATCGGACACTGAAGCTTTCTTT.

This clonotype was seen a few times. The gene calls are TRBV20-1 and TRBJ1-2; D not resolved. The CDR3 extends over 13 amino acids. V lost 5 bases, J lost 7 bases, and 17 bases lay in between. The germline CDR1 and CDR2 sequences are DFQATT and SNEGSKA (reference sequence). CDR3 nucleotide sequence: TGCAGTGCTCAGGATCGAGGCAGGTTTGGCTACACCTTC. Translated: CSAQDRGRFGYTF.

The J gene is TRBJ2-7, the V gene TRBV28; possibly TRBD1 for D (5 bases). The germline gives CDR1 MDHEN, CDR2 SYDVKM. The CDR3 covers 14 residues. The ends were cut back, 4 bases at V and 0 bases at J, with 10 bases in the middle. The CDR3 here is CASSSSRDSYEQYF. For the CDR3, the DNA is TGTGCCAGCAGTTCGTCCAGGGACTCCTACGAGCAGTACTTC.

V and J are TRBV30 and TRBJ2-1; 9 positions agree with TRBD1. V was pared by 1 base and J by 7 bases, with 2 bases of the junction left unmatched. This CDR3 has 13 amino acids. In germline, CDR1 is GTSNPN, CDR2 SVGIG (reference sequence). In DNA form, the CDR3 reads TGTGCCTGGAGTGGGGACAGGGCAAATGAGCAGTTCTTC. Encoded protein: CAWSGDRANEQFF.

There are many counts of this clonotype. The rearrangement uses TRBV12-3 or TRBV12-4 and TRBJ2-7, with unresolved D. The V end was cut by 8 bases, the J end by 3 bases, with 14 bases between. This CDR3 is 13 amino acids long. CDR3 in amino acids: CASGATLDYEQYF. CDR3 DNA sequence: TGTGCCAGCGGAGCTACCCTAGACTACGAGCAGTACTTC.

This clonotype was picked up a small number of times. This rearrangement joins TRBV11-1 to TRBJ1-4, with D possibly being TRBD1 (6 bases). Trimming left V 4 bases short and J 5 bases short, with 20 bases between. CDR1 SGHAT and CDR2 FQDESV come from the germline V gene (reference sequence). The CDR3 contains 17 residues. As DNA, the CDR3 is TGTGCCAGCAGCTCCGCCCTAAGGGGGGCCGACAATGAAAAACTGTTTTTT. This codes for CASSSALRGADNEKLFF.

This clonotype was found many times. CDR3 sequence (DNA): TGTGCCAGCAGTTACGGGACATTTGAGCAGTTCTTC. Protein product: CASSYGTFEQFF. The genes are TRBV28 and TRBJ2-1; TRBD1 might be the D (6 bases). This CDR3 has 12 residues. The V gene lost 4 bases and the J gene lost 9 bases, with 10 bases spanning the gap. The V gene's germline CDR1 is MDHEN and CDR2 SYDVKM. Supplemented by reference TRBV28 and TRBJ2-1, the full variable domain reads DVKVTQSSRYLVKRTGEKVFLECVQDMDHENMFWYRQDPGLGLRLIYFSYDVKMKEKGDIPEGYSVSREKKERFSLILESASTNQTSMYLCASSYGTFEQFFGPGTRLTVL.

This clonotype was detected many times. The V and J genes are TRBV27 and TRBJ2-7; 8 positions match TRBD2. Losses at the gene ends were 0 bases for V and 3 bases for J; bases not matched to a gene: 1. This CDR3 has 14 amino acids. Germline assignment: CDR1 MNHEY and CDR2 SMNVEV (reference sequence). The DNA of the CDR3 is TGTGCCAGCAGTTTATCTCGGGGGGGCTACGAGCAGTACTTC. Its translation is CASSLSRGGYEQYF.

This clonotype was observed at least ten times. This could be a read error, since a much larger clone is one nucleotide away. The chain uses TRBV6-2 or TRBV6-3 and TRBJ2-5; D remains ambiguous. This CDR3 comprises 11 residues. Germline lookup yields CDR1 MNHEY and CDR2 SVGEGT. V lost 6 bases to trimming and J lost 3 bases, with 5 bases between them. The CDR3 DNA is TGTGCCAGCAGCCAAAAAGAGACCCAGTACTTC. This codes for CASSQKETQYF.

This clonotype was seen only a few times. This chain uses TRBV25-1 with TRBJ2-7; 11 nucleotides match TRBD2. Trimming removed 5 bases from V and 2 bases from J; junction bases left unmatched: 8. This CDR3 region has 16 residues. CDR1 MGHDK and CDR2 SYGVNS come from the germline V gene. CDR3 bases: TGTGCCAGCAGTTCCCTGACTAGCGGGACCCCCTACGAGCAGTACTTC. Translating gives CASSSLTSGTPYEQYF.

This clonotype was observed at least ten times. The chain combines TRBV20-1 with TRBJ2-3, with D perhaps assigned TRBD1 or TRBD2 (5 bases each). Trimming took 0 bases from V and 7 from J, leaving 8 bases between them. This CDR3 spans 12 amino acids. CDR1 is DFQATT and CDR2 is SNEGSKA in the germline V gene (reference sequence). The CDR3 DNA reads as TGCAGTGCTAGAGATCGGGGCAATACGCAGTATTTT. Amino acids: CSARDRGNTQYF.